One and the same sample provided the 3 T cell receptor beta chains below, sequenced in a study of PD-1 blockade in classical Hodgkin lymphoma (dated by TCRdb to 2018 to 2020). The library was built by means of the immunoSEQ multiplex PCR assay. In its TCRdb copy, this immuneACCESS table keeps in-frame sequences only and misses some clones. Where compared with another copy, unresolved V genes explain less than half of these, and the others have no known cause. Counted in this sample were more than 35,000 clones; over 65% of them appeared once. The ten largest clones add up to about 10% of the sample. Per the publication, the time point label means: cycle 1 day 1 (C1D1), immediately before nivolumab initiation. Relapse after autologous stem cell transplantation had occurred in all trial patients, and cohorts A, B and C were distinguished by prior brentuximab vedotin exposure. The specimen was peripheral blood mononuclear cells (PBMCs), collected at baseline. All receptors come from a human donor with classical Hodgkin lymphoma.

The rearrangement joins TRBV9 to TRBJ2-7; 10 bases are shared with TRBD2. Looked up from germline, CDR1 is SGDLS and CDR2 is YYNGEE. CDR3 length equals 16 residues. The V gene end was trimmed by 0 bases and the J gene end by 0 bases; junction bases not matched to a gene: 3. As DNA, the CDR3 is TGTGCCAGCAGCGTAGGAGCTAGCGGGAGCTCCTACGAGCAGTACTTC. Protein: CASSVGASGSSYEQYF.

This clone was seen a single time. The chain links TRBV30 to TRBJ2-7; 9 bases map to TRBD1. The CDR3 has 18 residues. With 1 base clipped from V and 3 bases from J, the junction kept 16 bases outside the gene matches. Germline V gives CDR1 GTSNPN, CDR2 SVGIG (reference sequence). CDR3 sequence reads: CAWSAGDRGGAGHYEQYF. CDR3 bases: TGTGCCTGGAGTGCGGGAGACAGGGGGGGAGCCGGACACTACGAGCAGTACTTC.

V usage is TRBV11-2 and J usage is TRBJ1-1; D might be TRBD1 (5 bases). Germline V gives CDR1 SGHAT, CDR2 FQNNGV. With 2 bases removed from V and 2 bases from J, the gap between germline ends came to 15 bases. The CDR3 has 16 amino acids. The CDR3 spells CASSLFVGAGNTEAFF. The CDR3 DNA reads TGTGCCAGCAGCTTATTCGTTGGGGCGGGCAACACTGAAGCTTTCTTT.